The 30 T cell receptor beta chains in this list originate from one sample, sequenced in a study of blood T cell repertoires in COVID-19. Sequenced by immunoSEQ multiplex PCR; TCRdb stores in-frame clones only, minus some. Of some 260,000 clones in the sample, roughly 85% were seen once. What was sequenced was peripheral blood. The receptors were sampled from a woman under 30 with acute or convalescent COVID-19.

A few counts support this clone. This chain links TRBV10-1 with TRBJ2-5; 7 nucleotides align to TRBD1. V trimming: 6 bases; J trimming: 3 bases; junction bases outside the gene matches: 4. The CDR3 totals 13 residues. Germline values: CDR1 WNHNN, CDR2 SYGVQD (reference sequence). DNA of the CDR3: TGCGCCAGCAGCAAAACAGGGGAAGAGACCCAGTACTTC. Protein product: CASSKTGEETQYF.

The gene calls are TRBV27 and TRBJ2-7, with D tentatively TRBD1 (6 bases). The V end lost 5 bases, the J end lost 3 bases, and 17 bases lay between the germline ends. Germline V gene sequence: CDR1 MNHEY, CDR2 SMNVEV (reference sequence). The CDR3 contains 15 residues. In DNA, the CDR3 is TGTGCCAGCAGTCCACAACGGCAGGGGATCTACGAGCAGTACTTC. Protein: CASSPQRQGIYEQYF.

The rearrangement uses TRBV4-1 and TRBJ1-3; D gene uncertain. From germline, CDR1 is MGHRA and CDR2 YSYEKL. Trimming removed 2 bases from V and 6 bases from J, with 11 bases in between. CDR3 length: 14 residues. This chain's CDR3 is CASSQIGELNTIYF. Here the CDR3 DNA reads TGCGCCAGCAGCCAAATCGGGGAGCTAAACACCATATATTTT.

The chain recombines TRBV6-2 or TRBV6-3 with TRBJ1-1; D is perhaps TRBD1 (5 bases). The CDR3 consists of 16 residues. Looked up from germline, CDR1 is MNHEY and CDR2 is SVGEGT. V dropped 2 bases and J dropped 5 bases, with 18 bases sitting between them. The CDR3 is CASSYPQGSGLTEAFF. In DNA form, the CDR3 reads TGTGCCAGCAGTTACCCTCAGGGATCGGGCCTGACTGAAGCTTTCTTT.

This clone was observed a handful of times. This chain joins TRBV19 and TRBJ2-3; weak D call: TRBD1 (6 bases). This CDR3 contains 14 residues. V lost 3 bases and J 2 bases, leaving 9 bases between the germline ends. The V gene's germline CDR1 is LNHDA and CDR2 SQIVND (reference sequence). The CDR3 loop is CASSMQGFTDTQYF. CDR3 DNA sequence: TGTGCCAGTAGTATGCAGGGGTTCACAGATACGCAGTATTTT.

In nucleotides, the CDR3 is TGTGCCAGCAGCCAGCGCCGGGACAGGGGCTATTCACCCCTCCACTTT. Encoded protein: CASSQRRDRGYSPLHF. V gene TRBV3-1 (or the pseudogene TRBV3-2) combines with J gene TRBJ1-6; 10 bases are shared with TRBD1. The CDR3 totals 16 residues. Germline V gene data show CDR1 as LGHDT and CDR2 as YNNKEL (reference sequence). The ends lost 3 bases at V and 8 bases at J; junction bases unmatched: 7.

V is TRBV19 and J is TRBJ2-1, with TRBD2 matching over 10 bases. CDR1 LNHDA and CDR2 SQIVND come from the germline V gene (reference sequence). Trimming cost V 0 bases and J 8 bases; bases outside gene matches: 4. The CDR3 covers 15 residues. This chain's CDR3 is CASSIDTSGVDEQFF. As DNA, the CDR3 is TGTGCCAGTAGTATAGACACTAGCGGGGTGGATGAGCAGTTCTTC.

The rearrangement links TRBV29-1 to TRBJ1-3; TRBD1 aligns across 8 bases. The CDR3 consists of 14 residues. Germline trimming cut 3 bases from V and 2 bases from J; bases unmatched to any gene: 3. The germline V gene encodes CDR1 SQVTM and CDR2 ANQGSEA. The CDR3 bases are TGCAGCGTTGACCCCAGGGGGCCTGGAAACACCATATATTTT. It codes for CSVDPRGPGNTIYF.

The V gene is TRBV11-2, the J gene TRBJ2-5; TRBD2 aligns across 12 bases. V shed 1 base, J shed 5 bases, and the junction held 11 bases outside the gene matches. CDR1 and CDR2 from the germline V gene are SGHAT and FQNNGV. This CDR3 spans 18 amino acids. Here the CDR3 DNA reads TGTGCCAGCAGCTTAGCAGGACCCCTAGCGGGAGGGCCGGAGACCCAGTACTTC. This sequence encodes CASSLAGPLAGGPETQYF.

The table lists this clone with a count of one. The chain employs TRBV27 and TRBJ1-1; 9 nucleotides line up with TRBD1. This CDR3 contains 18 residues. Germline CDR1 and CDR2: MNHEY and SMNVEV (reference sequence). With 3 bases clipped from V and 5 bases from J, the junction kept 16 bases outside the gene matches. The CDR3 DNA follows: TGTGCCAGCAGTTTCCCGGGCGTACAGGGGGCCATGGGGACTGAAGCTTTCTTT. This gives the protein CASSFPGVQGAMGTEAFF.

The chain recombines TRBV4-2 with TRBJ1-1, with a weak D call TRBD1 (5 bases). CDR1 and CDR2 from the germline V gene are LGHNA and YNFKEQ. The CDR3 is made up of 13 amino acids. The V end was cut by 3 bases, the J end by 11 bases, with 16 bases between. CDR3 residues: CASSHSPGTWAFF. For the CDR3, the DNA is TGTGCCAGCAGCCACTCACCCGGGACTTGGGCTTTCTTT.

This clone was counted only a few times. The rearrangement joins TRBV11-2 to TRBJ1-4; D not resolved. From germline, CDR1 is SGHAT and CDR2 FQNNGV. The CDR3 covers 14 residues. The V and J ends lost 5 bases and 8 bases respectively, with 15 bases between them. The CDR3 region is CASSPGRTGEKLFF. DNA of the CDR3: TGTGCCAGCAGCCCCGGGAGAACGGGAGAAAAACTGTTTTTT.

The rearrangement uses TRBV3-1 (or the pseudogene TRBV3-2) and TRBJ1-1; 7 bases map to TRBD1. This CDR3 has 18 amino acids. V was clipped by 0 bases and J by 0 bases; unmatched bases: 10. Germline V lookup: CDR1 LGHDT, CDR2 YNNKEL (reference sequence). CDR3 sequence reads: CASSQDPGQPIMNTEAFF. CDR3 sequence (DNA): TGTGCCAGCAGCCAAGATCCGGGACAGCCTATTATGAACACTGAAGCTTTCTTT.

A word on this clone: One end of the junction is discordant with germline, which a read error may explain. The chain uses TRBV3-1 (or the pseudogene TRBV3-2) and TRBJ1-1, with 7 bases fitting TRBD1. This CDR3 spans 15 amino acids. Germline assignment: CDR1 LGHDT and CDR2 YNNKEL (reference sequence). CDR3 DNA: TGTGCCAGCAGTCAAGGACAGGCGCCGAACACTGAAGCTTTCTTT. Amino acid sequence: CASSQGQAPNTEAFF.

The rearrangement joins TRBV10-1 to TRBJ2-7; D might be TRBD1 (5 bases). The CDR3 is 14 amino acids. Germline lookup yields CDR1 WNHNN and CDR2 SYGVQD (reference sequence). The germline V and J ends were trimmed by 2 bases and 0 bases, with 8 bases remaining between them. The DNA for the CDR3 is TGCGCCAGCAGTGAGAAGGGGCGCTCCTACGAGCAGTACTTC. It codes for CASSEKGRSYEQYF.

In this sample, this clone turned up a few times. This rearrangement joins TRBV14 to TRBJ1-1, with a possible D match to TRBD1 (6 bases). Germline values: CDR1 SGHDN, CDR2 FVKESK. This CDR3 spans 15 amino acids. V shed 4 bases and J shed 5 bases, with 17 bases lying between them. Here the CDR3 DNA reads TGTGCCAGCAGCCCTCACAGGGTAAGAGGGACTGAAGCTTTCTTT. Protein sequence: CASSPHRVRGTEAFF.

In regard to this clone: No conserved phenylalanine or tryptophan ends this CDR3, so it is likely a read error. It is unclear where the CDR3 begins or ends on the DNA, so no DNA is shown, and the CDR3 is as TCRdb lists it. The chain recombines TRBV27 with TRBJ2-7; the tabulated D call, TRBD1, remains unverified against the DNA. Termini included, the CDR3 measures 9 amino acids. In germline, CDR1 is MNHEY, CDR2 SMNVEV (reference sequence). CDR3 amino acids: CASSSQVNS.

In its sample, this clone was seen a few times. The chain carries TRBV3-1 (or the pseudogene TRBV3-2) and TRBJ2-7; D is perhaps TRBD1 (5 bases). CDR1 and CDR2 from the germline V gene are LGHDT and YNNKEL (reference sequence). This CDR3 spans 14 amino acids. V was shortened by 0 bases and J by 9 bases, with 15 bases between the two germline ends. CDR3: CASSQDFKGFRQYF. In nucleotides, the CDR3 is TGTGCCAGCAGCCAAGATTTTAAGGGGTTTAGGCAGTACTTC.

CDR3 region: CAISESTQGVNNNEQFF. CDR3 in DNA: TGTGCCATCAGTGAGTCGACACAGGGGGTCAACAACAATGAGCAGTTCTTC. The rearrangement links TRBV10-3 to TRBJ2-1; TRBD1 matches 8 bases. The CDR3 extends over 17 amino acids. CDR1 and CDR2 (germline): ENHRY, SYGVKD. V shed 0 bases and J 5 bases; nucleotides not matched to a gene: 9.

The rearrangement uses TRBV5-8 and TRBJ1-2; 10 nucleotides agree with TRBD1. The junction had 7 bases not matched to a gene; V was cut back by 1 base and J by 7 bases. Germline V gene lookup returns CDR1 SGHTS and CDR2 YDEGEE. The CDR3 is 15 amino acids. The CDR3 protein is CASSLRDRGGAGYTF. CDR3 bases: TGTGCCAGCAGCTTGAGGGACAGGGGAGGAGCTGGCTACACCTTC.

This clone has just a few counts. V usage is TRBV7-8 and J usage is TRBJ2-2; 14 bases line up with TRBD2. V trimming: 8 bases; J trimming: 6 bases; junction bases outside the gene matches: 2. The germline CDR1 and CDR2 sequences are SGHVS and FQNEAQ. The CDR3 contains 14 residues. The CDR3 spells CASSGLAGAGELFF. CDR3 bases: TGTGCCAGCTCGGGACTAGCGGGGGCCGGGGAGCTGTTTTTT.

This clone was seen a single time. The rearrangement uses TRBV28 and TRBJ1-2; D remains ambiguous. V lost 5 bases and J lost 5, with 9 bases in between. Germline CDR1 reads MDHEN; CDR2 reads SYDVKM. This CDR3 is built from 12 residues. The CDR3 coding sequence is TGTGCCAGCAGTCCTTTTATATATGGCTACACCTTC. Residues: CASSPFIYGYTF.

The gene calls are TRBV5-5 and TRBJ2-1, with TRBD2 as a possible D gene (6 bases). The V and J ends lost 1 base and 4 bases respectively, with 18 bases between them. This CDR3 is 17 amino acids long. The germline CDR1 and CDR2 sequences are SGHKS and YYEKEE (reference sequence). The CDR3 nucleotides are TGTGCCAGCAGCTTGTCTAGGGCGGTGCGGGATTACAATGAGCAGTTCTTC. It encodes CASSLSRAVRDYNEQFF. The whole variable domain, remainder taken from reference TRBV5-5 and TRBJ2-1, is DAGVTQSPTHLIKTRGQQVTLRCSPISGHKSVSWYQQVLGQGPQFIFQYYEKEERGRGNFPDRFSARQFPNYSSELNVNALLLGDSALYLCASSLSRAVRDYNEQFFGPGTRLTVL.

The genes are TRBV5-1 and TRBJ1-3; D gene ambiguous. This CDR3 is built from 14 residues. From germline, CDR1 is SGHRS and CDR2 YFSETQ. Trimming took off 0 bases at V and 2 bases at J, with 6 bases between the two ends. In nucleotides, the CDR3 is TGCGCCAGCAGCTTGGGGACTGCTGGAAACACCATATATTTT. It specifies CASSLGTAGNTIYF.

The gene calls are TRBV18 and TRBJ2-3; 7 bases fit TRBD2. Germline assignment: CDR1 KGHSH and CDR2 LQKENI. The CDR3 has 18 amino acids. With V trimmed by 2 bases and J by 0 bases, 11 bases remained unmatched. CDR3 sequence reads: CASSPVLASGASTDTQYF. In DNA, the CDR3 is TGTGCCAGCTCACCAGTATTGGCTAGCGGTGCTAGCACAGATACGCAGTATTTT. Based on the CDR3 plus reference TRBV18 and TRBJ2-3, the full variable domain is NAGVMQNPRHLVRRRGQEARLRCSPMKGHSHVYWYRQLPEEGLKFMVYLQKENIIDESGMPKERFSAEFPKEGPSILRIQQVVRGDSAAYFCASSPVLASGASTDTQYFGPGTRLTVL.

This clone was seen only a few times. V and J are TRBV7-9 and TRBJ2-7; tentatively, D is TRBD1 (6 bases). Germline V CDR1 and CDR2: SEHNR, FQNEAQ (reference sequence). The CDR3 totals 16 residues. Trimming stripped 3 bases from V and 2 bases from J, with 17 bases between. CDR3 sequence: CASSFTQGQSAYEQYF. CDR3 bases: TGTGCCAGCAGCTTCACTCAGGGGCAGTCGGCCTACGAGCAGTACTTC.

The chain employs TRBV6-4 and TRBJ2-2; D unresolved. V lost 2 bases and J lost 4, with 5 bases in between. The CDR3 spans 13 residues. CDR1 is MRHNA and CDR2 is SNTAGT in the germline V gene. CDR3 sequence reads: CASSDTATGELFF. Here the CDR3 DNA reads TGTGCCAGCAGTGACACAGCCACCGGGGAGCTGTTTTTT.

The chain couples TRBV4-3 to TRBJ2-1; D unclear. This CDR3 has 17 residues. V dropped 0 bases and J dropped 0 bases, with 12 bases sitting between them. Germline values: CDR1 LGHNA, CDR2 YSLEER. The DNA for the CDR3 is TGCGCCAGCAGCCAAGAAATGTTTGGCAGCTCCTACAATGAGCAGTTCTTC. Protein product: CASSQEMFGSSYNEQFF.

The rearrangement joins TRBV29-1 to TRBJ2-1, with TRBD2 matching 8 bases. The CDR3 covers 13 residues. The V gene's germline CDR1 is SQVTM and CDR2 ANQGSEA. Unmatched junction bases numbered 10, after V lost 7 bases and J lost 8 bases. DNA for the CDR3: TGCAGCGGTTATAGCGGGATCTTAGATGAGCAGTTCTTC. Amino acid sequence: CSGYSGILDEQFF.

The J gene is TRBJ2-4, the V gene TRBV5-1; D is perhaps TRBD2 (6 bases). The ends were cut back, 2 bases at V and 0 bases at J, with 27 bases in the middle. The length of the CDR3 is 21 residues. CDR1 is SGHRS and CDR2 is YFSETQ in the germline V gene. The chain's CDR3 is CASSFGPPALDGGKAKNIQYF. CDR3 DNA: TGCGCCAGCAGCTTCGGGCCCCCGGCCCTGGATGGGGGGAAAGCCAAAAACATTCAGTACTTC.